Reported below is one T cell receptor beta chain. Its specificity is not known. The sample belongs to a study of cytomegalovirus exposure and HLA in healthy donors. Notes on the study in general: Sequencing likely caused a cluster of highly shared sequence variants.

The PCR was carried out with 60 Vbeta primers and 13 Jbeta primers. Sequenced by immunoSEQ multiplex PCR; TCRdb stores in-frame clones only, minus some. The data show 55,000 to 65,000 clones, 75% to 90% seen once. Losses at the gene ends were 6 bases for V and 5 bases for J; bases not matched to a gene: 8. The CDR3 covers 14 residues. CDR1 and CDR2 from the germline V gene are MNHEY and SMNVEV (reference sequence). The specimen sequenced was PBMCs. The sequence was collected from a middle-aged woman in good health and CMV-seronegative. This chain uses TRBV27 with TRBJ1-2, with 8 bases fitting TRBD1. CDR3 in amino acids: CASRQTGAQYGYTF. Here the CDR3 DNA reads TGTGCCAGCAGACAGACAGGGGCCCAATATGGCTACACCTTC.